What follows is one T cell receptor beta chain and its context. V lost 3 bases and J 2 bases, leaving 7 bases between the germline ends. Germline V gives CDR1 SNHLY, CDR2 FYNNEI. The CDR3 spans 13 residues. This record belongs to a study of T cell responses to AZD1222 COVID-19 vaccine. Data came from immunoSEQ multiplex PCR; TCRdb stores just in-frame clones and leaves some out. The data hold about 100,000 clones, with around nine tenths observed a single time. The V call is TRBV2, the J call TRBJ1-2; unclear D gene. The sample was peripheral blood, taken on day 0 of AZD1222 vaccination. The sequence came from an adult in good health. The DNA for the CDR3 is TGTGCCAGCAGTGAGACCTTGAACTATGGCTACACCTTC. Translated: CASSETLNYGYTF.